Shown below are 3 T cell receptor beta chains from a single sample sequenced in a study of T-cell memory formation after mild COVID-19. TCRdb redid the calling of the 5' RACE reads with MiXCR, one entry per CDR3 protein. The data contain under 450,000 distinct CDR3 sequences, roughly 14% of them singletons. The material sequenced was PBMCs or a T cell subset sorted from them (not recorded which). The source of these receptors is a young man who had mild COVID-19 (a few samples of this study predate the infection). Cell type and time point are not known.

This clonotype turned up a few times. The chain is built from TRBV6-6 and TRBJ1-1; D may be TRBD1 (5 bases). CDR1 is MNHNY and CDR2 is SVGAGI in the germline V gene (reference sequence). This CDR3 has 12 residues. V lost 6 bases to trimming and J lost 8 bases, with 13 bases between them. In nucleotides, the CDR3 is TGTGCCAGCAGCCAAGACAGACTAGAAGCTTTCTTT. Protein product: CASSQDRLEAFF.

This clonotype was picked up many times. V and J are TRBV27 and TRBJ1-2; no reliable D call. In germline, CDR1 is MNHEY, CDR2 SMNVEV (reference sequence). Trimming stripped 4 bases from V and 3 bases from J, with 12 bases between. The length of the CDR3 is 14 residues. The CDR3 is CASSSNQDYYGYTF. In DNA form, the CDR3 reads TGTGCCAGCAGTTCCAACCAGGACTACTATGGCTACACCTTC.

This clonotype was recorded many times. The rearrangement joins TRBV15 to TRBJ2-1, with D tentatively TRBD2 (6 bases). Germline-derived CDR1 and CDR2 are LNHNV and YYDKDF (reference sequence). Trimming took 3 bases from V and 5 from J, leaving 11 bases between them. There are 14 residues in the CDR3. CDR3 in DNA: TGTGCCACCAGCAGGACGGACTACCACAATGAGCAGTTCTTC. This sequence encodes CATSRTDYHNEQFF. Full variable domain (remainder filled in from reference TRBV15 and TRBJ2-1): DAMVIQNPRYQVTQFGKPVTLSCSQTLNHNVMYWYQQKSSQAPKLLFHYYDKDFNNEADTPDNFQSRRPNTSFCFLDIRSPGLGDTAMYLCATSRTDYHNEQFFGPGTRLTVL.